These 32 T cell receptor beta chains came from one sample sequenced in a study of blood T cell repertoires in COVID-19. Sequencing used immunoSEQ multiplex PCR; TCRdb keeps in-frame clones, though not all of them. The sample carries more than 45,000 clones, 82% recorded once. The sample was peripheral blood. These receptors came from a woman aged 55 to 70 with acute or convalescent COVID-19.

This chain uses TRBV24-1 with TRBJ1-2, with 8 bases aligning to TRBD1. Trimming removed 4 bases from V and 4 bases from J; junction bases left unmatched: 4. The CDR3 runs 14 residues. Germline V gives CDR1 KGHDR, CDR2 SFDVKD. Here the CDR3 DNA reads TGTGCCACCAGTGAACAAGACAGGGGCTATGGCTACACCTTC. This codes for CATSEQDRGYGYTF.

This clone was seen only a few times. V gene TRBV6-5 combines with J gene TRBJ1-1; the D is unclear. Germline CDR1 MNHEY, CDR2 SVGAGI. The V end lost 10 bases, the J end lost 4 bases, and 13 bases lay between the germline ends. The CDR3 is 12 residues long. The CDR3 coding sequence is TGTGCCACCGGAGAGGGTAGCACTGAAGCTTTCTTT. Its translation: CATGEGSTEAFF.

The CDR3 DNA is TGTGCCAGTAGTAAACAGCGGGGGGCCAACACCGGGGAGCTGTTTTTT. It is translated as CASSKQRGANTGELFF. The chain recombines TRBV19 with TRBJ2-2, with 9 bases aligning to TRBD2. CDR1 and CDR2 from the germline V gene are LNHDA and SQIVND (reference sequence). The trim removed 4 bases at V and 2 bases at J, leaving 5 bases unmatched. This CDR3 has 16 residues.

Regarding this clone: Germline and junction disagree at one end, which may indicate a read error. The chain has TRBV5-1 and TRBJ2-7; possible D gene TRBD2, 6 bases. The V gene's germline CDR1 is SGHRS and CDR2 YFSETQ. The CDR3 covers 13 residues. The CDR3 DNA follows: TGCGCCAGCAGCTTGGTCCAAGGGAGGCCCACTAACTTC. Amino acids: CASSLVQGRPTNF.

This sequence joins TRBV27 and TRBJ2-3; TRBD2 agrees at 9 bases. The CDR3 is made up of 18 amino acids. The germline V gene has CDR1 MNHEY and CDR2 SMNVEV (reference sequence). J lost 5 bases, V lost 4 bases, and 16 bases had no gene match. CDR3 in amino acids: CASSSPSGAGGGLDTQYF. In DNA, the CDR3 is TGTGCCAGCAGTTCCCCCTCGGGAGCGGGGGGAGGTTTAGATACGCAGTATTTT.

The chain joins TRBV5-8 to TRBJ1-4; 10 bases agree with TRBD1. Germline CDR1 is SGHTS and CDR2 is YDEGEE. Trimming at V came to 6 bases and at J to 3 bases, leaving 5 bases not matched to a gene. The CDR3 consists of 15 residues. CDR3 loop: CASMDRGAANEKLFF. DNA of the CDR3: TGTGCCAGCATGGACAGGGGGGCGGCTAATGAAAAACTGTTTTTT.

V gene TRBV27 combines with J gene TRBJ1-2; D perhaps matches TRBD1 (5 bases). The germline V gene encodes CDR1 MNHEY and CDR2 SMNVEV (reference sequence). V was cut by 6 bases and J by 5 bases, with 22 bases left in between. The CDR3 sequence is 16 residues long. The CDR3 nucleotides read TGTGCCAGCAGCCAACTTATCGACAGACTTTATTATGGCTACACCTTC. This sequence encodes CASSQLIDRLYYGYTF.

The chain uses TRBV19 and TRBJ2-4, with D perhaps TRBD1 (6 bases). The CDR3 contains 14 residues. Per the germline V gene, CDR1 is LNHDA and CDR2 is SQIVND (reference sequence). Trimming shortened V by 3 bases and J by 1 base, and 7 bases separated the two germline ends. The CDR3 here is CASSIDRAKNIQYF. The CDR3 nucleotides are TGTGCCAGTAGTATCGACAGGGCCAAAAACATTCAGTACTTC.

The chain links TRBV6-1 to TRBJ2-5, with TRBD2 identical over 9 bases. Germline CDR1 and CDR2: MNHNS and SASEGT. Unmatched junction bases numbered 15, after V lost 2 bases and J lost 5 bases. The CDR3 is 18 residues long. CDR3: CASSERRKAGGLEETQYF. For the CDR3, the DNA is TGTGCCAGCAGTGAAAGAAGGAAGGCGGGGGGGCTTGAGGAGACCCAGTACTTC.

This clone showed up just once. The V gene is TRBV3-1 (or the pseudogene TRBV3-2), the J gene TRBJ2-3, with 9 bases that match TRBD1. The CDR3 loop spans 14 amino acids. The J segment lost 5 bases and the V segment lost 6 bases, leaving 6 bases of the junction unmatched. Germline V CDR1 and CDR2: LGHDT, YNNKEL (reference sequence). The CDR3 nucleotides read TGTGCCAGCAGTAACGGACAGGGGAAAGATACGCAGTATTTT. Translated, it gives CASSNGQGKDTQYF.

CDR3 DNA: TGCGCCAGCAGCCAGGAACAGGCGATCTCCTACGAGCAGTACTTC. It translates to CASSQEQAISYEQYF. The chain couples TRBV4-1 to TRBJ2-7, with a tentative D call TRBD1 (5 bases). The germline V and J ends were trimmed by 3 bases and 0 bases, with 12 bases remaining between them. Germline V gene sequence: CDR1 MGHRA, CDR2 YSYEKL. CDR3 length: 15 residues.

This clone was observed a single time. The CDR3 DNA reads as TGTGCCAGCAGACTGTTTAATTCACCCCTCCACTTT. Translated: CASRLFNSPLHF. V usage is TRBV27 and J usage is TRBJ1-6; D uncertain. CDR1 MNHEY and CDR2 SMNVEV come from the germline V gene (reference sequence). The CDR3 runs to 12 residues. The V and J ends lost 6 bases and 6 bases respectively, with 6 bases between them.

V is TRBV29-1 and J is TRBJ1-1; 9 positions match TRBD1. The CDR3 consists of 15 residues. V lost 4 bases to trimming and J lost 2 bases; unmatched junction nucleotides: 8. CDR1 and CDR2 from the germline V gene are SQVTM and ANQGSEA. The CDR3 DNA is TGCAGCGTTGGGGAAGGACAGGGGCGCAACACTGAAGCTTTCTTT. It translates to CSVGEGQGRNTEAFF.

This clone occurred once. The chain joins TRBV19 to TRBJ2-7; D call uncertain. Trimming took 5 bases from V and 0 from J, leaving 5 bases between them. The CDR3 consists of 12 residues. Per germline, CDR1 LNHDA and CDR2 SQIVND (reference sequence). The CDR3 DNA reads TGTGCCAGTAGTTCCGGCTCCTACGAGCAGTACTTC. Its translation: CASSSGSYEQYF.

This chain uses TRBV19 with TRBJ1-3; no clear D gene. V lost 9 bases and J lost 0, with 12 bases in between. This CDR3 has 14 amino acids. Germline values: CDR1 LNHDA, CDR2 SQIVND (reference sequence). The chain's CDR3 is CASTRPGSGNTIYF. The CDR3 region has the DNA TGTGCCAGCACTAGGCCCGGCTCTGGAAACACCATATATTTT.

J is TRBJ1-5 and V is TRBV30; D may be TRBD1 (5 bases). The V end lost 0 bases, the J end lost 7 bases, and 10 bases lay between the germline ends. This CDR3 is 13 amino acids long. Per germline, CDR1 GTSNPN and CDR2 SVGIG (reference sequence). CDR3 sequence (DNA): TGTGCCTGGAGTGTTCAGGGAAGGCAGCCCCAGCATTTT. Its translation is CAWSVQGRQPQHF.

This chain uses TRBV5-1 with TRBJ1-2; perhaps TRBD1 as D (6 bases). V gave up 5 bases and J gave up 1 base, with 12 bases separating them. Germline lookup yields CDR1 SGHRS and CDR2 YFSETQ. The CDR3 covers 14 residues. The CDR3 coding sequence is TGCGCCAGCAGAACAGGGTTAAGTAACTATGGCTACACCTTC. This codes for CASRTGLSNYGYTF.

The chain links TRBV29-1 to TRBJ1-1; D is perhaps TRBD1 (6 bases). Trimming removed 6 bases at V and 10 bases at J, with 21 bases between. The CDR3 loop spans 13 amino acids. Germline assignment: CDR1 SQVTM and CDR2 ANQGSEA. CDR3 in DNA: TGCAGCGTAGGATCCCGGGACAAACTAGGAGCTTTCTTT. Its translation: CSVGSRDKLGAFF.

The rearrangement uses TRBV7-2 and TRBJ1-1; tentative D call: TRBD1 (5 bases). CDR1 and CDR2 (germline): SGHTA, FQGNSA. Trimming pared 1 base from V and 0 bases from J, leaving 9 bases between. The CDR3 loop spans 15 amino acids. CDR3 amino acids: CASSLDGGMNTEAFF. CDR3 in DNA: TGTGCCAGCAGCTTAGACGGGGGAATGAACACTGAAGCTTTCTTT. The entire variable domain, with the rest obtained from reference TRBV7-2 and TRBJ1-1, is as follows: GAGVSQSPSNKVTEKGKDVELRCDPISGHTALYWYRQSLGQGLEFLIYFQGNSAPDKSGLPSDRFSAERTGGSVSTLTIQRTQQEDSAVYLCASSLDGGMNTEAFFGQGTRLTVV.

This clone was observed a single time. This chain uses TRBV6-1 with TRBJ1-4, with a tentative D call TRBD1 (5 bases). CDR1 and CDR2 (germline): MNHNS, SASEGT. V was trimmed by 4 bases and J by 4 bases, leaving 22 bases between them. This CDR3 region has 18 residues. The CDR3 protein is CASSAAPRGHKSNEKLFF. The CDR3 coding sequence is TGTGCCAGCAGTGCGGCACCAAGGGGTCATAAGAGTAATGAAAAACTGTTTTTT.

The chain employs TRBV19 and TRBJ1-2; possible D gene TRBD1, 6 bases. Germline loops: CDR1 LNHDA, CDR2 SQIVND (reference sequence). This CDR3 region has 13 residues. V lost 5 bases, J lost 2 bases, and 9 bases lay in between. The CDR3 loop reads CASSVDRNYGYTF. In DNA, the CDR3 is TGTGCCAGTAGTGTCGACAGGAACTATGGCTACACCTTC.

The chain uses TRBV11-2 and TRBJ2-5; 12 bases map to TRBD2. The CDR3 extends over 16 amino acids. V shed 2 bases, J shed 1 base, and the junction held 2 bases outside the gene matches. CDR1 is SGHAT, CDR2 FQNNGV, per germline. The DNA for the CDR3 is TGTGCCAGCAGCTTAAGGACTAGCGGGGCCCAAGAGACCCAGTACTTC. This gives the protein CASSLRTSGAQETQYF.

This sequence joins TRBV5-6 and TRBJ1-6, with 8 positions matching TRBD1. V was pared by 4 bases and J by 8 bases, with 11 bases of the junction left unmatched. In germline, CDR1 is SGHDT, CDR2 YYEEEE. The CDR3 totals 16 residues. Here the CDR3 DNA reads TGTGCCAGCAGCCCCACAGGACAGGGATTGTATTCACCCCTCCACTTT. This codes for CASSPTGQGLYSPLHF.

As to this clone: One end of the junction varies from germline; a read error may be responsible. This specimen includes other DNA sequences encoding the same CDR3. V and J are TRBV11-2 and TRBJ2-5, with 8 nucleotides matching TRBD2. The CDR3 is made up of 15 amino acids. Germline CDR1 SGHAT, CDR2 FQNNGV. The CDR3 DNA sequence: TGCGCCAGCAGCTTAGCCGCGGGGGGACAAGAGACCCAGTACTTC. This encodes CASSLAAGGQETQYF.

The chain recombines TRBV4-3 with TRBJ1-2; TRBD1 aligns across 7 bases. Germline loops: CDR1 LGHNA, CDR2 YSLEER. This CDR3 has 14 residues. With 0 bases clipped from V and 6 bases from J, the junction kept 4 bases outside the gene matches. The CDR3 DNA reads as TGCGCCAGCAGCCAAGATCGCAGGGGGGATGGCTACACCTTC. Its translation is CASSQDRRGDGYTF.

CDR3 in amino acids: CASSSPSVRTDTLVYGYTF. CDR3 coding DNA: TGTGCCAGCAGCTCGCCCTCGGTTAGAACTGATACTCTAGTCTATGGCTACACCTTC. The chain links TRBV7-8 to TRBJ1-2; D call uncertain. The CDR3 sequence is 19 residues long. CDR1 and CDR2 from the germline V gene are SGHVS and FQNEAQ. V was trimmed by 4 bases and J by 4 bases, leaving 28 bases between them.

The rearrangement joins TRBV4-1 to TRBJ1-3, with 7 bases aligning to TRBD1. Per the germline V gene, CDR1 is MGHRA and CDR2 is YSYEKL. The junction had 7 bases not matched to a gene; V was cut back by 6 bases and J by 8 bases. The length of the CDR3 is 13 residues. Here the CDR3 DNA reads TGCGCCAGCAGGAGGGGGACAGAGGACACCATATATTTT. It encodes CASRRGTEDTIYF.

This clone has at least ten counts. The chain employs TRBV18 and TRBJ1-1; D might be TRBD1 (6 bases). Deletions cut 6 bases from V and 4 bases from J, with 18 bases between. CDR3 length: 15 amino acids. Germline V lookup: CDR1 KGHSH, CDR2 LQKENI. This CDR3 reads CASSSAPTGSTEAFF. As DNA, the CDR3 is TGTGCCAGCTCGTCTGCCCCCACAGGGTCCACTGAAGCTTTCTTT.

The chain employs TRBV5-1 and TRBJ2-3, with D possibly TRBD1 on 6 matching bases. Trimming cost V 6 bases and J 2 bases, with 13 bases left between them. The CDR3 covers 14 residues. The germline V gene encodes CDR1 SGHRS and CDR2 YFSETQ. CDR3 nucleotides: TGCGCCAGCACCCGGGACAAATCCACAGATACGCAGTATTTT. It encodes CASTRDKSTDTQYF.

The chain recombines TRBV9 with TRBJ1-1; possible D gene TRBD1, 6 bases. The V gene's germline CDR1 is SGDLS and CDR2 YYNGEE. V dropped 5 bases and J dropped 4 bases, with 15 bases sitting between them. This CDR3 spans 14 amino acids. CDR3 in amino acids: CASRGPGGPTEAFF. DNA of the CDR3: TGTGCCAGCAGGGGCCCGGGGGGGCCCACTGAAGCTTTCTTT.

In its sample, this clone is large. The rearrangement joins TRBV13 to TRBJ2-7; possibly TRBD1 for D (6 bases). This CDR3 contains 15 residues. The V gene's germline CDR1 is PRHDT and CDR2 FYEKMQ (reference sequence). V was clipped by 4 bases and J by 2 bases, with 15 bases between them. The CDR3 region has the DNA TGTGCCAGCAGCTCAGAGACAGGCGAAACCTACGAGCAGTACTTC. Amino acids: CASSSETGETYEQYF.

V usage is TRBV19 and J usage is TRBJ2-7; tentative D call: TRBD2 (5 bases). The CDR3 consists of 13 residues. Germline V gene lookup returns CDR1 LNHDA and CDR2 SQIVND (reference sequence). The V gene lost 6 bases and the J gene lost 0 bases, with 9 bases spanning the gap. The DNA for the CDR3 is TGTGCCAGTAGGCTGGCGGGCTCCTACGAGCAGTACTTC. Amino acids: CASRLAGSYEQYF.